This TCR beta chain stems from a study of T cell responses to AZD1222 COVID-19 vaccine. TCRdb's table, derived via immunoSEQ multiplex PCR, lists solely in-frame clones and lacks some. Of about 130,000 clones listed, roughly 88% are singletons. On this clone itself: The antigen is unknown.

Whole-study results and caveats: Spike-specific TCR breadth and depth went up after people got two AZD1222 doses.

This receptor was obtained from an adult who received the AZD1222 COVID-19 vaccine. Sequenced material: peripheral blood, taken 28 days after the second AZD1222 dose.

CDR3 bases: TGCGCCAGCAGCTTGGAACTTATAGCAGGGGGCACCGGGGAGCTGTTTTTT. This encodes CASSLELIAGGTGELFF. V and J are TRBV5-1 and TRBJ2-2; 7 nucleotides agree with TRBD1. V trimming: 0 bases; J trimming: 4 bases; junction bases outside the gene matches: 9. The CDR3 spans 17 residues. Germline V gene sequence: CDR1 SGHRS, CDR2 YFSETQ.